The rows below give T cell receptor beta chains drawn from one sample of a study of identical twins. TCRdb used MiXCR to reprocess the 5' RACE reads, holding one entry per CDR3 protein. The data contain roughly 690,000 distinct CDR3 sequences, around 21% of them singletons. The sample also formed part of further work on T cells expressing NK-cell markers.

Sequenced input: PBMCs. The source of these receptors is a young woman in good health. Each CDR3 is given with its conserved first and last residue.

J gene	V gene	CDR3 protein
TRBJ1-2	TRBV15	CATGEARGYTF
TRBJ2-2	TRBV29-1	CSVQGGPGELFF
TRBJ2-1	TRBV19	CASSSGRYSYNEQFF
TRBJ1-1	TRBV20-1	CSARGPGYAEAFF
TRBJ2-1	TRBV19	CASSSGWDRIKF
TRBJ2-5	TRBV20-1	CSARDTSGGAETQYF
TRBJ2-3	TRBV20-1	CSASKASGGTDTQYF
TRBJ2-7	TRBV9	CASSPRLAGVYEQYF
TRBJ2-1	TRBV15	CATSRDGGQVLF
TRBJ2-1	TRBV5-1	CASRRSNEQFF
TRBJ1-4	TRBV20-1	CSVGGPWNEKLFF
TRBJ2-5	TRBV7-2	CASSGGHGREGETQYF
TRBJ2-1	TRBV6-2/TRBV6-3	CASRRLAGGGVYEQFF
TRBJ2-3	TRBV7-8	CASSPRRVRVTDTQYF
TRBJ2-1	TRBV4-3	CASSQDWMSEQFF
TRBJ2-7	TRBV7-2	CASSDPPANEQYF